These 20 T cell receptor beta chains were all obtained from the same sample, sequenced in a study of cytomegalovirus exposure and HLA in healthy donors. Vbeta (60) and Jbeta (13) primers were used in the PCR. Clones were sequenced by immunoSEQ multiplex PCR, and TCRdb holds only the in-frame ones, with some missing. This table holds some 180,000 clones, around 78% found once. The specimen was PBMCs. The source of these receptors is a man aged 18 to 30 in good health and CMV-seronegative.

This clone was seen once. The chain uses TRBV7-8 and TRBJ1-6; D gene uncertain. Germline V gives CDR1 SGHVS, CDR2 FQNEAQ. The CDR3 is 19 residues long. V lost 5 bases, J lost 1 base, and 21 bases lay in between. The CDR3 nucleotides are TGTGCCAGCAGCCCCCTGAGTACTCCCGGGGAGTCCTATAATTCACCCCTCCACTTT. Its translation is CASSPLSTPGESYNSPLHF.

This clone was seen once. The chain has TRBV7-6 and TRBJ2-7; TRBD1 matches at 9 bases. Germline loops: CDR1 SGHVS, CDR2 FNYEAQ. Trimming took 5 bases from V and 2 from J; bases not matched to a gene: 7. This CDR3 contains 15 residues. The CDR3 loop is CASSRGQGETYEQYF. For the CDR3, the DNA is TGTGCCAGCAGCCGGGGACAGGGAGAGACCTACGAGCAGTACTTC.

This chain uses TRBV18 with TRBJ2-7, with 10 bases identical to TRBD1. Germline V gene sequence: CDR1 KGHSH, CDR2 LQKENI. The ends lost 3 bases at V and 4 bases at J; junction bases unmatched: 9. The CDR3 has 16 amino acids. Written as DNA, the CDR3 is TGTGCCAGCTCACCCCTACCTCAGGACAGGGGGTACGAGCAGTACTTC. This encodes CASSPLPQDRGYEQYF.

In DNA, the CDR3 is TGTGCCAGCAGCCCCATAAGGTCCGAACGGGGAAAACTGTTTTTT. It yields the protein CASSPIRSERGKLFF. The rearrangement links TRBV11-2 to TRBJ1-4; D gene unclear. V was cut by 5 bases and J by 10 bases, with 20 bases left in between. CDR1 and CDR2 from the germline V gene are SGHAT and FQNNGV. CDR3 length: 15 residues.

This clone was seen more than once but under ten times. The junction differs from germline at one of its ends, possibly a read error. This chain connects TRBV7-7 to TRBJ2-5, with 8 bases lining up with TRBD2. The CDR3 is 16 amino acids. Germline V gene data show CDR1 as SSHAT and CDR2 as FNYEAQ (reference sequence). DNA of the CDR3: TGTGCTAGCAGCTTAGTGACCGGGGGGGCCGTAGAGACCCAGTACTTC. Translation: CASSLVTGGAVETQYF.

This chain links TRBV9 with TRBJ2-7; 9 bases are shared with TRBD2. The CDR3 contains 15 residues. V gave up 0 bases and J gave up 2 bases; unmatched junction bases: 3. Germline V gene sequence: CDR1 SGDLS, CDR2 YYNGEE. The DNA of the CDR3 is TGTGCCAGCAGCGTAGCTAGCGGGGTTGCCTACGAGCAGTACTTC. Protein product: CASSVASGVAYEQYF.

The genes are TRBV5-4 and TRBJ1-1; a weak D match, TRBD1 (5 bases). The V and J ends lost 2 bases and 2 bases respectively, with 13 bases between them. There are 15 residues in the CDR3. The germline CDR1 and CDR2 sequences are SGHNT and YYREEE (reference sequence). The CDR3 here is CASSFARGGNTEAFF. The CDR3 region has the DNA TGTGCCAGCAGCTTCGCTCGGGGGGGAAACACTGAAGCTTTCTTT.

The genes are TRBV28 and TRBJ2-7; D gene uncertain. Germline CDR1 reads MDHEN; CDR2 reads SYDVKM. Trimming stripped 2 bases from V and 1 base from J, with 6 bases between. This CDR3 has 13 residues. The CDR3 bases are TGTGCCAGCAGTTTACGTCCGTCCTACGAGCAGTACTTC. Its protein is CASSLRPSYEQYF. The full variable domain, its missing parts supplied by reference TRBV28 and TRBJ2-7, is DVKVTQSSRYLVKRTGEKVFLECVQDMDHENMFWYRQDPGLGLRLIYFSYDVKMKEKGDIPEGYSVSREKKERFSLILESASTNQTSMYLCASSLRPSYEQYFGPGTRLTVT.

A remark on this clone: Other DNA sequences in the sample encode the same CDR3. The chain recombines TRBV5-6 with TRBJ2-1; TRBD1 aligns across 10 bases. V shed 2 bases, J shed 6 bases, and the junction held 5 bases outside the gene matches. This CDR3 region has 15 residues. Looked up from germline, CDR1 is SGHDT and CDR2 is YYEEEE. The CDR3 region has the DNA TGTGCCAGCAGCTTTTACCGGACAGGGGGCAATGAGCAGTTCTTC. Translated, it gives CASSFYRTGGNEQFF.

The CDR3 protein is CASSYLTGGSGELFF. CDR3 in DNA: TGTGCCAGCAGTTATCTCACAGGGGGGTCTGGGGAGCTGTTTTTT. This chain connects TRBV6-5 to TRBJ2-2; TRBD1 agrees at 8 bases. This CDR3 has 15 amino acids. Germline trimming cut 3 bases from V and 8 bases from J; bases unmatched to any gene: 8. The germline V gene encodes CDR1 MNHEY and CDR2 SVGAGI.

V usage is TRBV5-6 and J usage is TRBJ2-3; 11 bases match TRBD1. J was trimmed by 2 bases and V by 4 bases; bases with no gene match: 6. Germline values: CDR1 SGHDT, CDR2 YYEEEE. The CDR3 consists of 16 residues. The CDR3 spells CASSVWDRGNTDTQYF. DNA for the CDR3: TGTGCCAGCAGCGTTTGGGACAGGGGGAACACAGATACGCAGTATTTT.

The V call is TRBV30, the J call TRBJ2-7; a possible D gene is TRBD1 (6 bases). V lost 8 bases, J lost 5 bases, and 16 bases lay in between. The CDR3 length is 12 residues. The V gene's germline CDR1 is GTSNPN and CDR2 SVGIG (reference sequence). The CDR3 DNA follows: TGTGCCGGCCACAGGGTAATGAACGAGCAGTACTTC. Protein product: CAGHRVMNEQYF.

The chain is built from TRBV5-1 and TRBJ2-2, with 8 bases aligning to TRBD2. This CDR3 spans 18 amino acids. The germline V gene has CDR1 SGHRS and CDR2 YFSETQ. Trimming took 2 bases from V and 1 from J; bases not matched to a gene: 10. Here the CDR3 reads CASSLGSGIGVNTGELFF. The CDR3 DNA reads as TGCGCCAGCAGCTTAGGTAGCGGGATCGGGGTGAACACCGGGGAGCTGTTTTTT. Full variable domain (outside the CDR3, taken from reference TRBV5-1 and TRBJ2-2): KAGVTQTPRYLIKTRGQQVTLSCSPISGHRSVSWYQQTPGQGLQFLFEYFSETQRNKGNFPGRFSGRQFSNSRSEMNVSTLELGDSALYLCASSLGSGIGVNTGELFFGEGSRLTVL.

The chain employs TRBV30 and TRBJ2-1; 7 bases line up with TRBD2. The V and J ends lost 4 bases and 4 bases, in that order; junction bases with no gene match: 10. CDR1 is GTSNPN, CDR2 SVGIG, per germline (reference sequence). The CDR3 runs to 15 residues. This CDR3 reads CAWTAGDLPYNEQFF. The CDR3 nucleotides read TGTGCCTGGACCGCGGGAGATCTCCCATACAATGAGCAGTTCTTC.

The gene calls are TRBV5-4 and TRBJ2-1; 9 nucleotides match TRBD2. The CDR3 sequence is 15 residues long. Germline V gives CDR1 SGHNT, CDR2 YYREEE (reference sequence). J was trimmed by 5 bases and V by 4 bases; bases with no gene match: 7. CDR3 sequence reads: CASSSAGGRDNEQFF. The CDR3 DNA follows: TGTGCCAGCAGCAGTGCGGGGGGGCGGGACAATGAGCAGTTCTTC.

The chain is built from TRBV7-8 and TRBJ2-7, with TRBD2 matching over 8 bases. CDR1 SGHVS and CDR2 FQNEAQ come from the germline V gene. The CDR3 runs to 14 residues. V shed 4 bases, J shed 1 base, and the junction held 3 bases outside the gene matches. The CDR3 region has the DNA TGTGCCAGCAGCTCACGGGGGGGTTCCTACGAGCAGTACTTC. Translation gives CASSSRGGSYEQYF.

This clone was found once. This chain joins TRBV2 and TRBJ2-5; the D gene is possibly TRBD1 (5 bases). CDR3 length: 13 residues. From germline, CDR1 is SNHLY and CDR2 FYNNEI. V dropped 6 bases and J dropped 5 bases, with 13 bases sitting between them. The CDR3 sequence is CASRGPLRETQYF. The CDR3 bases are TGTGCCAGCAGGGGGCCCCTGCGGGAGACCCAGTACTTC.

V usage is TRBV6-6 and J usage is TRBJ1-3; a weak D match, TRBD1 (5 bases). Trimming shortened V by 7 bases and J by 0 bases, and 16 bases separated the two germline ends. The CDR3 runs 16 residues. Looked up from germline, CDR1 is MNHNY and CDR2 is SVGAGI (reference sequence). For the CDR3, the DNA is TGTGCCAGCATCGACTTAAGACAGACCTCTGGAAACACCATATATTTT. The encoded protein is CASIDLRQTSGNTIYF.

CDR3 DNA sequence: TGTGCCAGTAGTTCGGTCCCCAGGGGCATCGAGCAGTACTTC. The encoded protein is CASSSVPRGIEQYF. The chain uses TRBV19 and TRBJ2-7, with D possibly matching TRBD1 (6 bases). The V end lost 5 bases, the J end lost 6 bases, and 17 bases lay between the germline ends. Germline values: CDR1 LNHDA, CDR2 SQIVND (reference sequence). This CDR3 region has 14 residues.

The chain has TRBV7-3 and TRBJ1-6; 7 bases are a match to TRBD1. The germline CDR1 and CDR2 sequences are SGHTA and FQGTGA. CDR3 size: 17 residues. Trimming took 5 bases from V and 0 from J; bases not matched to a gene: 7. This chain's CDR3 is CASSPQGGASYNSPLHF. The DNA for the CDR3 is TGTGCCAGCAGCCCCCAAGGGGGCGCCTCCTATAATTCACCCCTCCACTTT.